This T cell receptor (beta chain) appears in the sequencing data of a study of blood T cell repertoires in COVID-19. Across the study: COVID-19 samples collected from the United States, Italy and Spain covered acute and convalescent phases. From T cells, B-cell-depleted T cells, or PBMCs came the material, which was cDNA or gDNA.

Trimming removed 0 bases from V and 5 bases from J, with 6 bases in between. This CDR3 spans 13 amino acids. CDR1 is SGHKS and CDR2 is YYEKEE in the germline V gene (reference sequence). In the study's own analysis: How many nucleated cells were present was estimated from reference gene primer amplification. Assay: immunoSEQ multiplex PCR; the TCRdb copy retains only in-frame clones and omits some. Clone size and V and J calls were adopted from that table, with D and trimming inferred from the DNA. The profile shows approximately 100,000 clones, around 84% of them singletons. This sequence originates from a woman aged 70-85 years with active or convalescent COVID-19. The chain employs TRBV5-5 and TRBJ1-5, with D unresolved. Input material: peripheral blood. CDR3 sequence (DNA): TGTGCCAGCAGCTTGGTCGGGGATCAGCCCCAGCATTTT. Translation: CASSLVGDQPQHF.